The clone carrying this T cell receptor beta chain was observed a handful of times. Its antigen is still unknown. Sequencing used immunoSEQ multiplex PCR; TCRdb keeps in-frame clones, though not all of them. The profile covers 150,000 to 200,000 clones, with about 80% appearing a single time and less than 9% taken by the ten largest. This specimen belongs to a study of cytomegalovirus exposure and HLA in healthy donors. Overall study context: Later, an analysis reported that the approximately 120 validation repertoires had used the same platform as the approximately 690 first-cohort repertoires.

The CDR3 loop spans 15 amino acids. V shed 4 bases and J 5 bases; nucleotides not matched to a gene: 10. Germline loops: CDR1 SGHRS, CDR2 YFSETQ. Study results and limitations: Specificity of three CMV-associated chains for CMV antigens was verified in vitro. Usually a TCR sequence was rare, but some public TCRs were found in many donors. There were approximately 150 TCR beta chains listed as cytomegalovirus-associated.

The source material was PBMCs. The rearrangement joins TRBV5-1 to TRBJ2-3; TRBD2 matches 7 bases. This clonotype originated in a man between 18 and 35 years old in good health and CMV-seropositive. The CDR3 nucleotides are TGCGCCAGCAGCCTGAGAGGGACTAAGGGAGATACGCAGTATTTT. The encoded protein is CASSLRGTKGDTQYF.